This TCR beta chain emerged from a study of blood T cell repertoires in COVID-19. Study context: Sample material is recorded as cDNA or gDNA derived from T cells, B-cell-depleted T cells, or PBMCs.

The V gene's germline CDR1 is LNHDA and CDR2 SQIVND (reference sequence). Trimming left V 3 bases short and J 2 bases short, with 8 bases between. The CDR3 extends over 13 amino acids. In the original processing: Nucleated cell number was recorded as an estimate derived from reference gene primer amplification. Only in-frame clones appear in the TCRdb table, and some are missing; sequencing was by immunoSEQ multiplex PCR. The D gene and trimming were derived from the DNA, and the V and J assignments and clone size from that table. The table includes about 140,000 clones, approximately 86% detected once.

The receptor comes from a woman aged 50 to 60 with acute or convalescent COVID-19. The chain employs TRBV19 and TRBJ2-7, with D perhaps TRBD2 (5 bases). The material sequenced was peripheral blood. In DNA form, the CDR3 reads TGTGCCAGTAGTATCTCCGGGACCTACGAGCAGTACTTC. This sequence encodes CASSISGTYEQYF. Supplemented by reference TRBV19 and TRBJ2-7, the full variable domain reads DGGITQSPKYLFRKEGQNVTLSCEQNLNHDAMYWYRQDPGQGLRLIYYSQIVNDFQKGDIAEGYSVSREKKESFPLTVTSAQKNPTAFYLCASSISGTYEQYFGPGTRLTVT.